These 7 T cell receptor beta chains were sequenced from one sample in a study of beta chain features in type 1 diabetes. Study results and caveats: Shortening that was moderate but significant affected the TCRB CDR3s of Type 1 diabetes patients in all four CD4+ subsets.

No antigen has been assigned to these receptors. The study reverse transcribed the entire isolated RNA, so it sequenced expressed TCRB transcripts. Libraries were prepared by immunoSEQ multiplex PCR; TCRdb keeps only in-frame clonotypes and omits some of them. This sample yields approximately 160,000 clones, of which 9% to 12% are seen a single time; more than 0.4% belongs to the top ten. Sample: central memory CD4+ T cells from blood. Every receptor here comes from a man younger than 40 with type 1 diabetes.

This clone appeared a few times. The CDR3 region has the DNA TGTGCCAGCAGCCGAGGCCGGACTCTGGACGAGCAGTACTTC. It encodes CASSRGRTLDEQYF. The chain combines TRBV7-8 with TRBJ2-7; TRBD2 is a possible D gene (5 bases). This CDR3 spans 14 amino acids. Looked up from germline, CDR1 is SGHVS and CDR2 is FQNEAQ. The V gene lost 5 bases and the J gene lost 5 bases, with 16 bases spanning the gap.

This rearrangement joins TRBV5-1 to TRBJ1-3, with D tentatively TRBD1 (5 bases). The V gene's germline CDR1 is SGHRS and CDR2 YFSETQ. V dropped 4 bases and J dropped 0 bases, with 14 bases sitting between them. This CDR3 spans 16 amino acids. The CDR3 here is CASSMDTGASGNTIYF. The CDR3 nucleotides read TGCGCCAGCAGCATGGACACAGGAGCCTCTGGAAACACCATATATTTT.

V is TRBV25-1 and J is TRBJ1-1; D unresolved. The CDR3 is 14 amino acids. Germline values: CDR1 MGHDK, CDR2 SYGVNS. With 7 bases removed from V and 5 bases from J, the gap between germline ends came to 17 bases. The DNA of the CDR3 is TGTGCCAGCACCCCGGAGACGGGGTGGACTGAAGCTTTCTTT. Encoded protein: CASTPETGWTEAFF.

The rearrangement joins TRBV2 to TRBJ1-4, with 9 bases matching TRBD1. J was trimmed by 8 bases and V by 5 bases; bases with no gene match: 6. CDR1 and CDR2 (germline): SNHLY, FYNNEI. This CDR3 is built from 14 residues. The CDR3 DNA is TGTGCCAGCAGTCGGACAGGGGTGGACGAAAAACTGTTTTTT. Translation: CASSRTGVDEKLFF.

J is TRBJ2-1 and V is TRBV2; 9 bases are shared with TRBD2. Germline loops: CDR1 SNHLY, CDR2 FYNNEI. Trimming at V came to 4 bases and at J to 7 bases, leaving 2 bases not matched to a gene. This CDR3 has 13 residues. CDR3 region: CASSGLAENEQFF. In nucleotides, the CDR3 is TGTGCCAGCAGTGGACTAGCGGAGAATGAGCAGTTCTTC.

The V and J genes are TRBV5-1 and TRBJ2-7; weak D call: TRBD1 (5 bases). The CDR3 totals 13 residues. Trimming took off 5 bases at V and 5 bases at J, with 14 bases between the two ends. Germline assignment: CDR1 SGHRS and CDR2 YFSETQ. CDR3 region: CASRREQADEQYF. The CDR3 bases are TGCGCCAGCAGACGAGAACAGGCCGACGAGCAGTACTTC.

The chain has TRBV14 and TRBJ2-7; D is undetermined. Germline V lookup: CDR1 SGHDN, CDR2 FVKESK. This CDR3 is 15 amino acids long. Between the trimmed V and J ends, which lost 4 bases and 6 bases, there was a span of 19 bases. The CDR3 DNA follows: TGTGCCAGCAGCCTCAGACTGGGTGACCAGAGCGAGCAGTACTTC. It specifies CASSLRLGDQSEQYF.